A single sample is the source of the 9 T cell receptor beta chains below, sequenced in a study of cytomegalovirus exposure and HLA in healthy donors. With 60 Vbeta and 13 Jbeta primers, the PCR was carried out. The assay was immunoSEQ multiplex PCR, and TCRdb's table has in-frame clones only and misses some. The sample gives about 200,000 clones, about four fifths of which show up once; around 3% is in the top ten. The specimen sequenced was PBMCs. These receptors were obtained from a man younger than 45 in good health and CMV-seronegative.

J is TRBJ2-1 and V is TRBV21-1; the table calls TRBD2, which could not be checked here. TRBV21-1 is flagged as a pseudogene. The CDR3 extends over 15 amino acids. The CDR3 loop reads CASSKEERPGDEQFF. The CDR3 nucleotides read TGTGCCAGCAGCAAAGAGGAGCGGCCTGGCGATGAGCAGTTCTTC.

The rearrangement links TRBV5-4 to TRBJ1-2; TRBD1 is a possible D gene (6 bases). The CDR3 runs 17 residues. From germline, CDR1 is SGHNT and CDR2 YYREEE (reference sequence). The V end was cut by 0 bases, the J end by 3 bases, with 18 bases between. In nucleotides, the CDR3 is TGTGCCAGCAGCTTGGAGGGTGGGGGGGGCGCTTACTATGGCTACACCTTC. It specifies CASSLEGGGGAYYGYTF. Together with reference TRBV5-4 and TRBJ1-2, the CDR3 gives the full variable domain: ETGVTQSPTHLIKTRGQQVTLRCSSQSGHNTVSWYQQALGQGPQFIFQYYREEENGRGNFPPRFSGLQFPNYSSELNVNALELDDSALYLCASSLEGGGGAYYGYTFGSGTRLTVV.

The chain uses TRBV27 and TRBJ1-5; 10 bases are shared with TRBD1. V trimming: 6 bases; J trimming: 9 bases; junction bases outside the gene matches: 11. CDR1 and CDR2 from the germline V gene are MNHEY and SMNVEV (reference sequence). This CDR3 region has 15 residues. The CDR3 region has the DNA TGTGCCAGCAGACCCGGGACAGGGGCGGGGGGGCCCCAGCATTTT. Residues: CASRPGTGAGGPQHF.

The V and J genes are TRBV29-1 and TRBJ2-1; D is possibly TRBD2 (7 bases). V was trimmed by 6 bases and J by 8 bases, leaving 14 bases between them. This CDR3 comprises 12 residues. Germline V CDR1 and CDR2: SQVTM, ANQGSEA. CDR3 protein: CSVAGRGDEQFF. The DNA for the CDR3 is TGCAGCGTAGCGGGGAGGGGGGATGAGCAGTTCTTC.

V and J are TRBV10-3 and TRBJ2-1, with a weak D call TRBD1 (6 bases). The CDR3 has 15 amino acids. Trimming pared 4 bases from V and 6 bases from J, leaving 16 bases between. CDR1 and CDR2 from the germline V gene are ENHRY and SYGVKD. DNA of the CDR3: TGTGCCATCAGTGGAGGGGGTTCACGGGGCAATGAGCAGTTCTTC. The encoded protein is CAISGGGSRGNEQFF.

The gene calls are TRBV7-9 and TRBJ2-2, with 13 bases aligning to TRBD2. This CDR3 comprises 16 residues. CDR1 SEHNR and CDR2 FQNEAQ come from the germline V gene (reference sequence). The trim removed 5 bases at V and 5 bases at J, leaving 5 bases unmatched. The CDR3 sequence is CASSPRGLAGTGELFF. The CDR3 DNA reads as TGTGCCAGCAGCCCCCGGGGACTAGCGGGAACCGGGGAGCTGTTTTTT.

The J gene is TRBJ1-2, the V gene TRBV5-6; 12 bases line up with TRBD1. V shed 5 bases, J shed 0 bases, and the junction held 11 bases outside the gene matches. The germline gives CDR1 SGHDT, CDR2 YYEEEE. The CDR3 is 18 amino acids. Here the CDR3 reads CASSWGQGARYSNYGYTF. The CDR3 DNA is TGTGCCAGCAGTTGGGGACAGGGGGCGCGGTACTCTAACTATGGCTACACCTTC.

V usage is TRBV6-5 and J usage is TRBJ2-5; 10 nucleotides match TRBD2. The CDR3 consists of 15 residues. CDR1 is MNHEY and CDR2 is SVGAGI in the germline V gene. The junction had 3 bases not matched to a gene; V was cut back by 1 base and J by 4 bases. CDR3 DNA: TGTGCCAGCAGTTACTTCGCTAGCGGGGGAGAGACCCAGTACTTC. The encoded protein is CASSYFASGGETQYF.

V gene TRBV5-1 combines with J gene TRBJ2-1, with TRBD1 matching 7 bases. Germline V CDR1 and CDR2: SGHRS, YFSETQ. This CDR3 spans 15 amino acids. Trimming removed 4 bases from V and 4 bases from J; junction bases left unmatched: 8. CDR3 in amino acids: CASSGPGTAYNEQFF. The CDR3 DNA follows: TGCGCCAGCAGCGGGCCCGGGACAGCATACAATGAGCAGTTCTTC.